This T cell receptor beta chain is from a study of shared clonotypes between healthy human individuals. Each subset's genomic DNA was split evenly across several immunoSEQ plates. TCRdb keeps only in-frame clones here, not all; method: immunoSEQ multiplex PCR. The sample records roughly 1,600,000 clones, approximately 98.5% being singletons. The CDR3 runs 15 residues. Germline lookup yields CDR1 MDHEN and CDR2 SYDVKM. The V segment lost 5 bases and the J segment 13 bases; nucleotides outside the gene matches: 13. J is TRBJ2-1 and V is TRBV28; 11 bases align to TRBD2. Sequences were obtained from naive CD4+ T cells sorted from blood. Sample subset: CD45RA+ positively selected. The receptor's source is a man aged 25 to 40 in good health. The CDR3 nucleotides are TGTGCCAGCAGTATAGGTGGGACTAGCGGTACACTCCAGTTCTTC. It is translated as CASSIGGTSGTLQFF.